This T cell receptor beta chain was profiled in a study of CD8+ T cells in alopecia areata. Isolated RNA was reverse transcribed into cDNA used as the sequencing template. Sequencing used immunoSEQ multiplex PCR; TCRdb keeps in-frame clones, though not all of them. There are some 56,000 clones in the sample; over 95% occur only once, and about a quarter lies in the top ten. With 5 bases removed from V and 3 bases from J, the gap between germline ends came to 11 bases. The V gene's germline CDR1 is LNHNV and CDR2 YYDKDF (reference sequence). There are 14 residues in the CDR3. The sequences come from CD8+ T cells sorted from blood, collected at week 0. This rearrangement joins TRBV15 to TRBJ1-5; D remains unclear. The sequence was collected from a human donor with alopecia areata. The CDR3 spells CATSRTISNQPQHF. The CDR3 region has the DNA TGTGCCACCAGCCGGACGATCTCCAATCAGCCCCAGCATTTT.